One T cell receptor (beta chain) is described in this entry. This clonotype was observed a few times. The clone's antigen remains unknown. The record has no base qualities; no much larger clone is one base away. This record belongs to a study of T cells after yellow fever vaccination (dated by TCRdb to 2018 to 2020). Notes on the research overall: Libraries from fractions with low cell numbers were prepared with the SMART-Seq v4 Ultra Low Input RNA kit. To follow T-cell clones before and after primary and booster YFV17D yellow fever vaccination, bulk TCR alpha and beta repertoires were sequenced over time. Two healthy male donors, one aged 18 to 29 and one aged 30 to 40 years, made up the cohort. Blood was drawn at multiple timepoints before and after primary and secondary immunization, with bulk PBMC replicates and cell subsets isolated.

TCR cDNA was synthesized by 5'RACE template switching, which introduced a universal primer site and unique molecular identifiers. Priming of cDNA synthesis was performed from both the TCR alpha and TCR beta constant segments. Libraries were amplified in two PCR steps, with sample barcodes and sequencing adapters added in the second step. Sequencing of the libraries was done on either Illumina HiSeq 2500 (2x100 bp) or NovaSeq (2x150 bp). On the authors' methods: Reads were demultiplexed and collapsed into UMI consensus sequences with MIGEC, and V(D)J alignment was performed with MiXCR. Using edgeR on replicate PBMC samples, clonotypes were called vaccine-responding if FDR was below 0.01 and the log2 fold change was above 5 up to day 15. Bulk clonotypes were assigned CD4 or CD8 identity according to which sequenced CD4 or CD8 repertoire held them at higher abundance. TCRdb redid the processing of the public reads, applying fastp at Q25 and MiXCR, and retained in-frame beta chains. Here each entry gathers all rows of one CDR3 protein and keeps the most common genes and DNA. The V and J calls shown here were made by TCRdb, not taken from the authors' results. In all, the sample holds under 550,000 distinct CDR3 sequences, and about a fifth of those were seen once. 15% to 20% of the sample is held by the ten biggest clonotypes.

The meaning of the sample's treatment or condition label: live attenuated yellow fever vaccine strain. At each blood-draw timepoint, two biological replicates of bulk PBMCs were collected. A standard Ficoll-Paque protocol was used to isolate PBMCs from peripheral blood. TriZol was used to extract RNA from bulk PBMCs, from CD4 and CD8 fractions, and from dextramer-positive and dextramer-negative fractions. Findings and caveats that apply to the study as a whole: Only a couple of donors were included in the study, so the extent to which the findings can be generalized is limited. A small fraction of clonotypes appeared in both the CD4 and CD8 compartments, likely as a result of convergent recombination. Compared with the primary T-cell response, the secondary T-cell response was faster but weaker, reaching its peak on day 5 rather than on day 15. Most clones expanded after primary vaccination were re-detected after the booster (almost 98% of CD4 and about 88% of CD8), suggesting broad memory maintenance. Computational filtering was needed because FACS-sorted repertoires could contain abundant contaminating clonotypes from the bulk population.

At the junction V is shortened by 6 bases and J by 0 bases; bases outside the gene matches: 3. Inclusive of the bounding cysteine and phenylalanine, the CDR3 is 15 residues long. Kept here is only the CDR3 DNA, which spans 45 bases and is read in frame from base 1. According to the germline V gene (reference sequence), CDR1 reads DFQATT and CDR2 reads SNEGSKA. The V and J genes are TRBV20-1 and TRBJ2-3; the junction holds 13 bases that match TRBD2. This receptor was obtained from a man aged 18 to 29 who received the YFV17D yellow fever vaccine. The source material was PBMCs, sampled around 3 weeks after the first yellow fever vaccination. The CDR3 region: CSATTSGGSTDTQYF. The DNA sequence is given as TGCAGTGCCACGACTAGCGGGGGGAGCACAGATACGCAGTATTTT.